What follows is one T cell receptor (beta chain) and its context. Its specificity is not known. This sample is drawn from a study of CD8 T cells in ankylosing spondylitis. Broader study findings: Typical of ankylosing spondylitis blood, it appeared, was a TCR beta motif of seven to nine highly homologous variants. Certain motif variants had earlier appeared in reactive arthritis synovial fluid and blood.

The germline V gene encodes CDR1 SEHNR and CDR2 FQNEAQ (reference sequence). The V and J ends lost 5 bases and 9 bases, in that order; junction bases with no gene match: 8. The CDR3 length is 13 residues. Quantitative 5'-RACE with molecular barcodes produced the TCR beta libraries. TCRdb reprocessed the 5' RACE reads with MiXCR, giving one entry per CDR3 protein. The profile shows about 440,000 distinct CDR3 sequences, roughly 15% of them singletons. Sequencing was done on a sample of blood, either unsorted or a sorted T cell fraction (not recorded which). The clonotype was recovered from a male donor with ankylosing spondylitis. The chain recombines TRBV7-9 with TRBJ2-7; 9 nucleotides match TRBD1. DNA for the CDR3: TGTGCCAGCAGCCCCCAACAGGGGGCCTCGCAGTACTTC. Protein product: CASSPQQGASQYF.